The clone carrying this TCR beta chain was picked up one time. The antigen remains undetermined. Repertoires were generated with immunoSEQ multiplex PCR, while TCRdb's copy carries only in-frame clones and drops some. The data hold about 2,100,000 clones, with under 95% observed a single time. This entry comes from a study of shared clonotypes between healthy human individuals. General observations from the study: Naive subsets typically showed greater estimated richness than memory subsets.

The CDR3 is made up of 15 amino acids. Germline V gene data show CDR1 as MGHDK and CDR2 as SYGVNS. V shed 5 bases and J 10 bases; nucleotides not matched to a gene: 9. CD45RO-negative, CCR7-positively selected cells formed the naive CD8 fraction, excluding terminally differentiated effector memory CD45RA+ cells. The sequence derives from a man aged 18 to 30 in good health. Some clones in this sample may be carry-over from other donors' samples. The gene calls are TRBV25-1 and TRBJ1-6; 9 nucleotides match TRBD1. The source material was naive CD8+ T cells from PBMCs. In nucleotides, the CDR3 is TGTGCCAGCAGTTGGGCGGGACAGGGCCTCTCACCCCTCCACTTT. Its protein product is CASSWAGQGLSPLHF. The full variable domain, in which reference TRBV25-1 and TRBJ1-6 provide the parts outside the CDR3, is EADIYQTPRYLVIGTGKKITLECSQTMGHDKMYWYQQDPGMELHLIHYSYGVNSTEKGDLSSESTVSRIRTEHFPLTLESARPSHTSQYLCASSWAGQGLSPLHFGNGTRLTVT.